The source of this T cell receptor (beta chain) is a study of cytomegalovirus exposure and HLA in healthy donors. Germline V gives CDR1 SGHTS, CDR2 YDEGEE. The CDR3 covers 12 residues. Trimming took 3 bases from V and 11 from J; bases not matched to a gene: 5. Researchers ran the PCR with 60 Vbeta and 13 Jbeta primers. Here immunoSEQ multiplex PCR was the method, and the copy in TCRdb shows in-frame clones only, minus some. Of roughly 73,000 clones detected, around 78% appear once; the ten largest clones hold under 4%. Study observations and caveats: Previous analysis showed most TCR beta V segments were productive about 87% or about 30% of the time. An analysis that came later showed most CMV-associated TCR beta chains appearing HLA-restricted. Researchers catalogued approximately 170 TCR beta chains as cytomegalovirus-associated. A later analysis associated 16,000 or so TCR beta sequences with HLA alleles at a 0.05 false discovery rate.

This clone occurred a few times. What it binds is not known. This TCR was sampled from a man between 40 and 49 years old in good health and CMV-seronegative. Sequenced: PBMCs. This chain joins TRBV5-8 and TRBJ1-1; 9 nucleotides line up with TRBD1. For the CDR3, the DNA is TGTGCCAGCAGCTGGGGGACAGGGCCCGCTTTCTTT. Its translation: CASSWGTGPAFF.